Detailed here is one T cell receptor (beta chain). Its target is not known. TCRdb analysed the 5' RACE reads with MiXCR anew, one entry per CDR3 protein. The data show more than 1.5 million distinct CDR3 sequences, less than 35% seen once. This sample was included in a study of identical twins. General observations from the study: Fewer insertions were carried by abundant cord blood beta clonotypes, but none was seen in memory repertoires. When twins shared out-of-frame alpha sequences, those sequences had excess low generation probability. Out-of-frame sharing of TCR alpha in monozygotic twins was underestimated by models.

The CDR3 has 15 residues. Trimming shortened V by 3 bases and J by 0 bases, and 11 bases separated the two germline ends. The J gene is TRBJ1-1, the V gene TRBV12-3 or TRBV12-4; D is uncertain. The sample consisted of cord blood. This TCR derives from a newborn girl in good health. CDR3 loop: CASSFWVRMNTEAFF. CDR3 sequence (DNA): TGTGCCAGCAGTTTTTGGGTCCGCATGAACACTGAAGCTTTCTTT.